The 10 T cell receptor beta chains presented below share a single source sample, sequenced in a study of T cell responses to AZD1222 COVID-19 vaccine. Here immunoSEQ multiplex PCR was the method, and the copy in TCRdb shows in-frame clones only, minus some. Among roughly 99,000 clones listed, about 90% were seen once. Material: peripheral blood, obtained on day 0 of AZD1222 vaccination. The receptors come from an adult in good health.

As DNA, the CDR3 is TGCGCCAGCAGCCCGAACCGTCCCACAAGTAATGAAAAACTGTTTTTT. It encodes CASSPNRPTSNEKLFF. The chain is built from TRBV4-3 and TRBJ1-4; the D is unclear. The germline V gene encodes CDR1 LGHNA and CDR2 YSLEER. Trimming took 4 bases from V and 4 from J, leaving 16 bases between them. CDR3 length: 16 residues.

The chain carries TRBV6-1 and TRBJ1-1; D call uncertain. Trimming removed 0 bases from V and 2 bases from J, with 10 bases in between. The CDR3 covers 15 residues. Germline CDR1 reads MNHNS; CDR2 reads SASEGT. The CDR3 is CASSEAAGKNTEAFF. CDR3 DNA: TGTGCCAGCAGTGAAGCGGCGGGTAAAAACACTGAAGCTTTCTTT.

The chain joins TRBV6-1 to TRBJ2-7; D not resolved. Per the germline V gene, CDR1 is MNHNS and CDR2 is SASEGT. V shed 2 bases and J shed 6 bases, with 2 bases lying between them. This CDR3 contains 10 residues. The CDR3 region has the DNA TGTGCCAGCAGTGAAACCGAGCAGTACTTC. This translates into CASSETEQYF.

The chain recombines TRBV7-8 with TRBJ2-4, with D perhaps being TRBD1 or TRBD2 (6 bases each). The germline V gene encodes CDR1 SGHVS and CDR2 FQNEAQ. The CDR3 is 16 amino acids. Deletions cut 1 base from V and 8 bases from J, with 18 bases between. The CDR3 region is CASSLVGLGGRDIQYF. The CDR3 DNA reads as TGTGCCAGCAGCTTAGTAGGCTTGGGGGGCCGAGACATTCAGTACTTC.

The genes are TRBV5-6 and TRBJ2-7; the D gene is possibly TRBD2 (5 bases). Trimming removed 1 base at V and 6 bases at J, with 8 bases between. The CDR3 is 12 amino acids. From germline, CDR1 is SGHDT and CDR2 YYEEEE. The CDR3 region is CASSLSRVEQYF. DNA of the CDR3: TGTGCCAGCAGCTTGTCGAGGGTCGAGCAGTACTTC.

V and J are TRBV6-5 and TRBJ2-7, with 8 bases aligning to TRBD2. Germline-derived CDR1 and CDR2 are MNHEY and SVGAGI. V was pared by 5 bases and J by 3 bases, with 9 bases of the junction left unmatched. The CDR3 length is 15 residues. CDR3 in DNA: TGTGCCAGCAGTCTCGGGACTAGGTGGGGCTACGAGCAGTACTTC. Protein: CASSLGTRWGYEQYF.

The CDR3, as DNA: TGTGCCTGGAGTCCAGGGGGTTTGGCCAAAAACATTCAGTACTTC. Protein product: CAWSPGGLAKNIQYF. The chain is built from TRBV30 and TRBJ2-4, with 7 bases that match TRBD1. CDR1 is GTSNPN and CDR2 is SVGIG in the germline V gene (reference sequence). The CDR3 runs to 15 residues. Losses at the gene ends were 2 bases for V and 1 base for J; bases not matched to a gene: 5.

V gene TRBV29-1 combines with J gene TRBJ2-7, with 7 nucleotides matching TRBD1. The CDR3 loop spans 12 amino acids. The junction had 6 bases not matched to a gene; V was cut back by 7 bases and J by 3 bases. In germline, CDR1 is SQVTM, CDR2 ANQGSEA. CDR3 loop: CSALDRVYEQYF. DNA of the CDR3: TGCAGCGCGCTAGACAGGGTCTACGAGCAGTACTTC.

The chain recombines TRBV18 with TRBJ1-1, with D uncertain. CDR1 and CDR2 (germline): KGHSH, LQKENI. This CDR3 is 15 amino acids long. Trimming left V 8 bases short and J 2 bases short, with 18 bases between. CDR3 sequence (DNA): TGTGCCAGCACAGATCCCGGGGAGAGCAACACTGAAGCTTTCTTT. Protein sequence: CASTDPGESNTEAFF.

The chain joins TRBV7-9 to TRBJ1-6; 8 bases align to TRBD1. The CDR3 covers 16 residues. Germline-derived CDR1 and CDR2 are SEHNR and FQNEAQ (reference sequence). The V segment lost 1 base and the J segment 5 bases; nucleotides outside the gene matches: 4. For the CDR3, the DNA is TGTGCCAGCAGCTTAGGGATGGGACAGGATAATTCACCCCTCCACTTT. Its protein product is CASSLGMGQDNSPLHF.